This entry concerns a single T cell receptor beta chain. This record comes from a study of blood T cell repertoires in COVID-19. Study in general: Researchers got acute and convalescent COVID-19 samples from the United States, Italy and Spain. Sources were T cells, B-cell-depleted T cells, or PBMCs; the material itself was cDNA or gDNA.

Method: immunoSEQ multiplex PCR; TCRdb's copy keeps in-frame clones and lacks some. The table has 220,000 or so clones, around 83% seen once. Germline CDR1 is KGHDR and CDR2 is SFDVKD. Trimming left V 9 bases short and J 0 bases short, with 16 bases between. There are 15 residues in the CDR3. Individuals aged roughly 18 to 95 years were recruited from approximately 22 US areas. The rearrangement links TRBV24-1 to TRBJ2-5; possibly TRBD2 for D (5 bases). This clonotype was sampled from a woman between 35 and 50 years old who had recovered from COVID-19. Sequencing used PBMCs or T cells enriched from blood (not recorded which). CDR3 coding DNA: TGTGCCACCGGAATCACGGGATTGTACCAAGAGACCCAGTACTTC. Encoded protein: CATGITGLYQETQYF.